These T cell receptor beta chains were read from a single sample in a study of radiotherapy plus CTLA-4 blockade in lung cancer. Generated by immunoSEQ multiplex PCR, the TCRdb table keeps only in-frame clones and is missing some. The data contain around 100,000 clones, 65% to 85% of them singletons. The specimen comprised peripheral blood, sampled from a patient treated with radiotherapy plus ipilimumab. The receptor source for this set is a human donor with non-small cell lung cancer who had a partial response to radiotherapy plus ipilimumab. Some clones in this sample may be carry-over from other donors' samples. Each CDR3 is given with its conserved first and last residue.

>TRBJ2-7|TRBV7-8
CATGISGTGVYEQYF
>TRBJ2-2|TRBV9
CASSPTSRSAGELFF
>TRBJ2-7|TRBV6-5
CASSYSVVREQYF
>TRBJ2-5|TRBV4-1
CASSPQIGRGRTQYF
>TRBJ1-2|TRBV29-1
CSVEVITGASKSYTF
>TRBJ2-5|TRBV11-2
CASSGNRGRGTQYF
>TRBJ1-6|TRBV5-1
CASSLVSGSPLHF
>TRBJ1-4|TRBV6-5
CASSYSGANEKLFF
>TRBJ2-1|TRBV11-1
CASRVGGSYNEQFF
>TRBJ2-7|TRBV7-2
CASSLVTYEQYF
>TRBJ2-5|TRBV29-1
CSVGGQGLEQYF
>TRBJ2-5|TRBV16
CASSQSAGQETQYF
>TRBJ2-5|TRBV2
CASSITRQETQYF
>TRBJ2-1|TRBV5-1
CASSLSSNNEQFF
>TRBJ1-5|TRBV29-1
CSAIGQDSNQHF
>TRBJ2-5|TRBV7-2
CASSPNRGRGETQYF
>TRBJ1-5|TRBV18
CASSSTEDRYSNSNQPQHF
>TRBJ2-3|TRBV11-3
CASSLVRGRTQYF
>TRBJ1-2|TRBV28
CASRIDRGGYTF
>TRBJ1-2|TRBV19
CASSATGAGYTF
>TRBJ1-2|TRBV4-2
CASSQSPRDYGYTF
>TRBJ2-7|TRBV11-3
CASSARGGNTYEQYF
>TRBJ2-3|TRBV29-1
CSVEFRGGKGGTQYF
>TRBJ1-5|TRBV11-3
CASSLAPLRRGTDQPQHF